This is a list of T cell receptor beta chains from one sample in a study of shared clonotypes between healthy human individuals. The repertoire was sequenced with immunoSEQ multiplex PCR; TCRdb's copy has only in-frame clones and lacks some. The sample lists around 1,900,000 clones, about 94% occurring once. Specimen: naive CD8+ T cells from PBMCs. The receptors derive from a man aged 18 to 30 in good health. Some clones in this sample may be carry-over from other donors' samples. Each CDR3 is given with its conserved first and last residue. The D gene is left open where the match is weak. Size is omitted from some rows. Given values are once, few, many or a class for expanded clones.

J,D,V,size,DNA,CDR3
TRBJ2-7,-,TRBV7-9,-,TGTGCCAGCAGCTCTACATTCTCCTACGAGCAGTACTTC,CASSSTFSYEQYF
TRBJ2-3,-,TRBV27,-,TGTGCCAGCAGTTTGAGGGGGGCGAGCACAGATACGCAGTATTTT,CASSLRGASTDTQYF
TRBJ2-7,-,TRBV28,-,TGTGCCAGCAGCCCCCCCCGTCGGGGCTACGAGCAGTACTTC,CASSPPRRGYEQYF
TRBJ1-1,-,TRBV5-5,-,TGTGCCAGCAGCTGGGAGGGGGGCACTGAAGCTTTCTTT,CASSWEGGTEAFF
TRBJ1-6,-,TRBV5-1,-,TGCGCCAGCAGCCCGGGTAATTCACCCCTCCACTTT,CASSPGNSPLHF
TRBJ1-1,-,TRBV11-1,-,TGTGCCAGCAGCTTATTATCCCGGGCCCGGGGGATGAACACTGAAGCTTTCTTT,CASSLLSRARGMNTEAFF
TRBJ2-1,-,TRBV4-1,-,TGCGCCAGCAGCGGGGTTAGGCTAGCGATGAGCGATGAGCAGTTCTTC,CASSGVRLAMSDEQFF
TRBJ2-7,TRBD2,TRBV27,-,TGTGCCAGCAGTTTATTAGGCGGGGGGCGCGAGCAGTACTTC,CASSLLGGGREQYF
TRBJ1-1,TRBD1,TRBV7-9,few,TGTGCCAGCAGCTCTGCGACAGGGAGAGGTGAAGCTTTCTTT,CASSSATGRGEAFF
TRBJ1-5,-,TRBV9,few,TGTGCCAGCAGCCCCTCCGGGACTGGCAATCAGCCCCAGCATTTT,CASSPSGTGNQPQHF